This passage covers 8 T cell receptor beta chains from one sample sequenced in a study of CD8+ T cells in alopecia areata. Described treatment: oral pan-JAK inhibitor, 5-10 mg twice daily. Following extraction, RNA underwent reverse transcription to cDNA, which served as the sequencing template. Clones were sequenced by immunoSEQ multiplex PCR, and TCRdb holds only the in-frame ones, with some missing. The table has approximately 170,000 clones, 60% to 70% seen once; the top ten hold 0.65% to 0.7%. Sequencing was performed on CD4+ T cells sorted from blood, taken at week 4, from a patient treated with tofacitinib. Receptor source: a human donor with alopecia areata.

This rearrangement joins TRBV2 to TRBJ2-7, with 7 bases aligning to TRBD2. Germline assignment: CDR1 SNHLY and CDR2 FYNNEI. The CDR3 consists of 11 residues. Trimming cost V 10 bases and J 13 bases; bases outside gene matches: 13. The CDR3 is CATSQDGGKYF. CDR3 DNA: TGTGCCACATCCCAAGACGGGGGGAAATACTTC.

This clone was seen a handful of times. The chain carries TRBV29-1 and TRBJ1-2; 7 nucleotides match TRBD1. Germline CDR1 and CDR2: SQVTM and ANQGSEA. V lost 2 bases, J lost 4 bases, and 7 bases stayed unmatched. The CDR3 totals 14 residues. The CDR3 region is CSVESWQGGYGYTF. In nucleotides, the CDR3 is TGCAGCGTTGAATCCTGGCAGGGGGGCTATGGCTACACCTTC.

V and J are TRBV29-1 and TRBJ2-7, with D perhaps TRBD1 (5 bases). The CDR3 has 11 residues. The germline V gene has CDR1 SQVTM and CDR2 ANQGSEA. The V end was cut by 7 bases, the J end by 7 bases, with 14 bases between. CDR3 residues: CSGQGSGEQYF. CDR3 sequence (DNA): TGCAGCGGTCAGGGTTCAGGGGAGCAGTACTTC.

This rearrangement joins TRBV15 to TRBJ2-3, with 10 bases aligning to TRBD2. The germline V gene has CDR1 LNHNV and CDR2 YYDKDF (reference sequence). The trim removed 2 bases at V and 5 bases at J, leaving 1 base unmatched. The CDR3 is 14 residues long. In DNA form, the CDR3 reads TGTGCCACCAGCAGACTAGCGGGAGAAGATACGCAGTATTTT. Encoded protein: CATSRLAGEDTQYF.

This chain connects TRBV27 to TRBJ2-1; TRBD2 matches 8 bases. The junction had 8 bases not matched to a gene; V was cut back by 3 bases and J by 7 bases. There are 15 residues in the CDR3. The germline CDR1 and CDR2 sequences are MNHEY and SMNVEV (reference sequence). The CDR3 protein is CASSLGTREGNEQFF. As DNA, the CDR3 is TGTGCCAGCAGTTTGGGGACTAGGGAGGGAAATGAGCAGTTCTTC.

The table lists this clone with a few counts. The chain carries TRBV7-9 and TRBJ2-7, with D perhaps matching TRBD1 or TRBD2 (5 bases each). The CDR3 spans 12 residues. Per germline, CDR1 SEHNR and CDR2 FQNEAQ (reference sequence). V lost 5 bases to trimming and J lost 5 bases, with 10 bases between them. The CDR3, as DNA: TGTGCCAGCAGCATACTGGGGGACGAGCAGTACTTC. Amino acid sequence: CASSILGDEQYF.

This clone was seen a few times. V is TRBV30 and J is TRBJ2-2; D unclear. The CDR3 contains 11 residues. Germline V lookup: CDR1 GTSNPN, CDR2 SVGIG (reference sequence). The V end lost 1 base, the J end lost 6 bases, and 3 bases lay between the germline ends. CDR3 residues: CAWSGSGELFF. CDR3 coding DNA: TGTGCCTGGAGTGGTTCCGGGGAGCTGTTTTTT.

The chain is built from TRBV30 and TRBJ2-7, with D perhaps matching TRBD2 (6 bases). Deletions cut 2 bases from V and 6 bases from J, with 17 bases between. This CDR3 has 14 residues. Germline CDR1 GTSNPN, CDR2 SVGIG (reference sequence). The CDR3 loop reads CAWSLGGMGVEQYF. CDR3 coding DNA: TGTGCCTGGAGTCTCGGAGGGATGGGGGTCGAGCAGTACTTC.